This T cell receptor (beta chain) was sequenced during a study of blood T cell repertoires in COVID-19 (dated by TCRdb to between 2020 and 2021). With respect to the entire study: Samples covering the acute and convalescent phases of COVID-19 were provided by collaborators in the United States, Italy and Spain. The prospective study material was composed of cDNA or gDNA derived from T cells, B-cell-depleted T cells, or PBMCs. A freely available public database, intended as a resource for researchers studying the immune response to SARS-CoV-2, is where the repertoires were released. Samples were obtained from the ongoing ImmuneRACE study (first 160 participants) and from 1,254 subjects provided by 6 global collaborators. HLA class I and class II types, where available, came from metadata supplied by the sample provider rather than from assay-based typing. The sample metadata nearly always contained a de-identified subject ID, COVID-19 status, age in years and sex. Subjects who had been exposed to COVID-19, were actively infected with it, or had recovered from it provided the deeply sampled blood TCRbeta repertoires that made up the dataset.

The immunoSEQ Assay, a bias-controlled multiplex PCR, was used to amplify TCRbeta CDR3 regions from genomic DNA. Processing in the source paper ran as follows. The number of nucleated cells in each sample was estimated by amplification of reference gene primers within the assay. To quantify the absolute abundance of each unique TCRbeta CDR3 rearrangement, sequence reads were collapsed and filtered. Productive Simpson clonality was computed per sample as the square root of Simpson's diversity index over productive rearrangements. The source is immuneACCESS, and TCRdb retained only in-frame sequences with V and J called. Part of the clones is not carried over; for the studies checked, unresolved V genes explain less than half of this, and the remainder is unexplained. V and J calls and clone size are as listed in that table; D and trimming were resolved from the DNA. A total of about 31,000 clones appear in this sample, roughly 90% of them only once. The ten largest clones add up to 7.9% of the sample.

One collaborating source in Seattle enrolled patients during active infection and followed them longitudinally through the course of disease. Collaborating institutions collected whole blood in K2EDTA tubes following their own protocols. For TCRbeta analysis, collaborators shipped samples in one of three forms: frozen whole blood, isolated PBMCs, or DNA extracted from either of those sample types. The junction shows trimming of 3 bases on V and 2 bases on J, plus 8 bases between the germline ends. Via the germline V gene, CDR1 is MNHNS and CDR2 SASEGT. Measured from the cysteine to the phenylalanine, the CDR3 is 13 residues long. Only the CDR3 part of the read is kept: 39 bases, read in frame from the first base. This clone was seen once. This receptor's antigen is unknown. No clone much larger than this one lies a single base away; base qualities are absent. Overall study results and their limits: How much clinical and demographic metadata was included differed by source and by participant, and the metadata was provided uncurated.

Sequences were obtained from peripheral blood. This receptor was identified in a man aged 60 to 75 with COVID-19, enrolled during active disease. The chain couples TRBV6-1 to TRBJ2-7; the best D guess is TRBD2, with 5 bases matching. The CDR3 reads as follows: CASSEDGTYEQYF. The nucleotide sequence reads as follows: TGTGCCAGCAGTGAGGACGGGACCTACGAGCAGTACTTC.